The 14 T cell receptor beta chains given below trace back to one sample, sequenced in a study of T cells in lung cancer brain metastases. Sequencing was performed with immunoSEQ multiplex PCR; in TCRdb, only in-frame clones are kept and a portion is missing. The table has nearly 2,500 clones, around nine tenths seen once. The sequencing sample was made of tumor tissue from a brain metastasis. Receptors were obtained from a man between 65 and 80 years old with non-small cell lung cancer that had spread to the brain.

CDR3 amino acids: CASRRGQDNQPQHF. The CDR3, as DNA: TGTGCCAGCAGAAGGGGACAGGACAATCAGCCCCAGCATTTT. The genes are TRBV6-5 and TRBJ1-5, with TRBD1 identical over 8 bases. The V gene's germline CDR1 is MNHEY and CDR2 SVGAGI. The length of the CDR3 is 14 residues. The V gene end was trimmed by 6 bases and the J gene end by 3 bases; junction bases not matched to a gene: 4.

This clone was found once. The chain recombines TRBV9 with TRBJ2-3, with 8 nucleotides matching TRBD2. The V gene's germline CDR1 is SGDLS and CDR2 YYNGEE. The CDR3 covers 15 residues. V dropped 1 base and J dropped 2; count of bases not matched to a gene: 3. Here the CDR3 DNA reads TGTGCCAGCAGCGTAACTAGCGGTTACACAGATACGCAGTATTTT. Amino acids: CASSVTSGYTDTQYF.

The chain is built from TRBV29-1 and TRBJ2-1; the D call may be TRBD1 or TRBD2 (5 bases each). The CDR3 consists of 17 residues. CDR1 SQVTM and CDR2 ANQGSEA come from the germline V gene. V was pared by 0 bases and J by 0 bases, with 15 bases between. The CDR3 here is CSVEDRSGPSSYNEQFF. The CDR3 region has the DNA TGCAGCGTTGAAGATCGGTCGGGGCCGAGCTCCTACAATGAGCAGTTCTTC.

J is TRBJ1-5 and V is TRBV7-2; D call uncertain. Per germline, CDR1 SGHTA and CDR2 FQGNSA. V was shortened by 2 bases and J by 9 bases, with 14 bases between the two germline ends. This CDR3 has 14 residues. The CDR3 region is CASSLLGAAGPQHF. CDR3 DNA: TGTGCCAGCAGCTTACTGGGCGCGGCGGGGCCCCAGCATTTT.

This chain uses TRBV28 with TRBJ2-6; D perhaps matches TRBD1 (5 bases). The CDR3 extends over 17 amino acids. The germline CDR1 and CDR2 sequences are MDHEN and SYDVKM. V was trimmed by 2 bases and J by 2 bases, leaving 13 bases between them. The CDR3 protein is CASSLGNGRAGANVLTF. The CDR3 DNA reads as TGTGCCAGCAGTTTAGGGAACGGCAGGGCTGGGGCCAACGTCCTGACTTTC.

This sequence joins TRBV6-5 and TRBJ1-4, with TRBD1 matching over 10 bases. Germline V gene sequence: CDR1 MNHEY, CDR2 SVGAGI. The V and J ends lost 2 bases and 10 bases, in that order; junction bases with no gene match: 4. The CDR3 is made up of 14 amino acids. The CDR3 coding sequence is TGTGCCAGCAGTTACGGACAGGGGGTGGCAAAACTGTTTTTT. Its translation is CASSYGQGVAKLFF.

The chain employs TRBV11-3 and TRBJ2-3; no clear D. V lost 5 bases to trimming and J lost 6 bases, with 12 bases between them. From germline, CDR1 is SGHNT and CDR2 YENEEA. The CDR3 has 13 residues. CDR3 region: CASSRGRIDTQYF. Written as DNA, the CDR3 is TGTGCCAGCAGCCGCGGACGAATCGATACGCAGTATTTT.

The V and J genes are TRBV9 and TRBJ1-4, with a weak D call TRBD1 (5 bases). Trimming stripped 3 bases from V and 11 bases from J, with 23 bases between. This CDR3 contains 16 residues. CDR1 is SGDLS and CDR2 is YYNGEE in the germline V gene. CDR3 in amino acids: CASSAQVGQGRPKLFF. The CDR3 coding sequence is TGTGCCAGCAGCGCCCAGGTGGGGCAGGGTCGGCCGAAACTGTTTTTT.

The gene calls are TRBV9 and TRBJ2-1; D uncertain. The V end lost 3 bases, the J end lost 6 bases, and 10 bases lay between the germline ends. The CDR3 length is 13 residues. Germline V gives CDR1 SGDLS, CDR2 YYNGEE. The CDR3 is CASSAAPTNEQFF. CDR3 bases: TGTGCCAGCAGCGCCGCCCCGACCAATGAGCAGTTCTTC.

This chain uses TRBV30 with TRBJ2-3; 8 bases fit TRBD2. CDR1 is GTSNPN, CDR2 SVGIG, per germline (reference sequence). CDR3 length: 15 amino acids. The V gene end was trimmed by 1 base and the J gene end by 4 bases; junction bases not matched to a gene: 7. CDR3 DNA sequence: TGTGCCTGGAGTGAGTTCAGCGGGGGACCAGATACGCAGTATTTT. Its translation: CAWSEFSGGPDTQYF. The full variable domain, completed using reference TRBV30 and TRBJ2-3, is SQTIHQWPATLVQPVGSPLSLECTVEGTSNPNLYWYRQAAGRGLQLLFYSVGIGQISSEVPQNLSASRPQDRQFILSSKKLLLSDSGFYLCAWSEFSGGPDTQYFGPGTRLTVL.

The chain carries TRBV4-3 and TRBJ2-4, with 8 positions matching TRBD2. The V gene end was trimmed by 0 bases and the J gene end by 15 bases; junction bases not matched to a gene: 13. Germline assignment: CDR1 LGHNA and CDR2 YSLEER. CDR3 length: 15 amino acids. CDR3 protein: CASSQDRLAGGNWYF. The CDR3 bases are TGCGCCAGCAGCCAAGATCGGCTAGCGGGTGGGAACTGGTACTTC.

This clone was seen a handful of times. The rearrangement uses TRBV4-2 and TRBJ2-3; TRBD2 matches at 12 bases. Germline CDR1 is LGHNA and CDR2 is YNFKEQ. This CDR3 is built from 18 residues. Germline trimming cut 1 base from V and 1 base from J; bases unmatched to any gene: 6. The DNA for the CDR3 is TGTGCCAGCAGCCAAGTGTCTAGCGGGAGGGCGGGCACAGATACGCAGTATTTT. Its translation is CASSQVSSGRAGTDTQYF.

This chain uses TRBV6-6 with TRBJ2-5; TRBD1 aligns across 9 bases. With 8 bases clipped from V and 6 bases from J, the junction kept 10 bases outside the gene matches. Germline V lookup: CDR1 MNHNY, CDR2 SVGAGI (reference sequence). This CDR3 region has 14 residues. DNA for the CDR3: TGTGCCAGCGGGGAGGGACAGGGATTAAAGACCCAGTACTTC. Protein: CASGEGQGLKTQYF.

Points on this clone: One end of the junction does not line up with germline, which may come from a read error. The V gene is TRBV15, the J gene TRBJ1-2; 11 nucleotides line up with TRBD1. The CDR3 has 15 residues. Germline CDR1 is LNHNV and CDR2 is YYDKDF (reference sequence). The CDR3 here is CATSRQGQGAGGYTF. The DNA of the CDR3 is TGTGCTACCAGCAGACAAGGACAGGGGGCTGGTGGCTACACCTTC.